This TCR beta chain appears in the sequencing data of a study of T cells after yellow fever vaccination. At least ten counts were recorded for this clonotype. The antigen is not known. Synthesis of TCR cDNA relied on 5'RACE template switching, which attached a universal primer site and UMIs. TCRdb analysed the 5' RACE reads with MiXCR anew, one entry per CDR3 protein. The data show about 310,000 distinct CDR3 sequences, less than 4.5% seen once. Regarding the study as a whole: Though it reached lower strength, the secondary response hit its peak faster, day 5 versus 15. Researchers noted that a small share of clonotypes showed up in both CD4 and CD8 compartments.

This CDR3 is built from 14 residues. The V gene end was trimmed by 7 bases and the J gene end by 6 bases; junction bases not matched to a gene: 5. The germline V gene encodes CDR1 MDHEN and CDR2 SYDVKM. This sample comprised PBMCs, obtained on the day of the yellow fever booster vaccination. The chain combines TRBV28 with TRBJ1-6; 8 nucleotides match TRBD1. The TCR was taken from a man aged 18 to 30 who received the YFV17D yellow fever vaccine. CDR3: CASTQGALNSPLHF. In nucleotides, the CDR3 is TGTGCCAGCACCCAGGGGGCGCTTAATTCACCCCTCCACTTT.